This T cell receptor (beta chain) was recovered during a study of CD8 T cells in ankylosing spondylitis (dated by TCRdb to about 2017). General notes on the study: The study profiled T cell receptor beta repertoires in healthy donors and ankylosing spondylitis patients to find disease-linked TCR variants. Peripheral blood samples were taken, and synovial fluid was additionally collected from ankylosing spondylitis patients. The full study cohort was made up of 25 ankylosing spondylitis patients and roughly 100 healthy donors.

The paper's findings and limits, for the study overall: According to the report, matched synovial fluid samples from ankylosing spondylitis patients were significantly enriched for the disease-linked clones. A TCR beta motif of eight highly homologous amino acid variants appeared characteristic of blood from ankylosing spondylitis patients. Some motif variants had previously been reported in the synovial fluid and blood of reactive arthritis patients, which suggests shared mechanisms of disease initiation. A CD8+ phenotype was shown by the disease-linked clones, which were found at relatively low frequencies in peripheral blood.

Clipping removes 1 base from V and 0 bases from J, with 5 as the unmatched junction base count. The germline V gene provides CDR1 SGHRS and CDR2 YFSETQ. The cysteine opens and the phenylalanine closes a CDR3 of 16 amino acids. Only CDR3 DNA is held: 48 bases, read in frame from base 1. This clonotype was observed at least ten times. Its binding antigen is unknown. No qualities accompany the bases; no much larger clone lies one base away. The instrument was an Illumina HiSeq 2500. Quantitative 5'-RACE with molecular barcodes was used to prepare TCR beta libraries. In the source study's methods: A new computational method based on a probabilistic model of VDJ rearrangement was used to identify disease-linked TCR variants. TCRdb's own reprocessing of the public reads used fastp at Q25 and MiXCR and kept productive beta chains. Under each unique CDR3 protein, matching rows form one entry showing the most common genes and DNA. These V and J calls rely on TCRdb rather than the paper's analysis. The sample contains over 450,000 distinct CDR3 sequences, roughly 12% of them found a single time. The ten largest clones add up to around 7% of the sample.

This sequence uses TRBV5-1 and TRBJ2-3, with 7 bases in between that match TRBD2. The sequence was obtained from a male donor with ankylosing spondylitis. Sequenced input: blood, either unsorted or a sorted T cell fraction (not recorded which). The bases are TGCGCCAGCAGCTTGAACGGCGGGAGCAGCACAGATACGCAGTATTTT. Its protein product is CASSLNGGSSTDTQYF. The full variable domain, completed from the reference TRBV5-1 and TRBJ2-3 proteins outside the CDR3, reads KAGVTQTPRYLIKTRGQQVTLSCSPISGHRSVSWYQQTPGQGLQFLFEYFSETQRNKGNFPGRFSGRQFSNSRSEMNVSTLELGDSALYLCASSLNGGSSTDTQYFGPGTRLTVL.